This TCR beta chain comes out of a study of molecular identifiers for immune sequencing clone quantification. Broader study findings: Identical barcode-sharing TCR molecules could lead to underestimated sizes for highly expanded clones. In naive cells, clones above 20 RNA copies held under 1% of molecules, whereas in effector cells they held over 99%.

MiXCR was run by TCRdb on the PCR reads, yielding one entry per CDR3 protein. Found here are roughly 97,000 distinct CDR3 sequences, 24% of them singletons; the top ten hold under 1%. A remark on this clonotype: The antigen is unknown. This may stem from a read error, because a much larger clone lies one nucleotide away.

Trimming cost V 4 bases and J 8 bases; bases outside gene matches: 7. Germline CDR1 is KGHDR and CDR2 is SFDVKD. The CDR3 is made up of 14 amino acids. Sequencing was performed on naive CD8+ T cells from blood, with Jurkat cell RNA spiked in. Subset noted: FACS-sorted CD8+CD4-CCR7+CD45RA+ naive T cells. The chain combines TRBV24-1 with TRBJ2-7; TRBD1 matches at 10 bases. This clonotype was obtained from a human donor in good health. Some libraries in this study had Jurkat cell RNA spiked in. The CDR3 DNA follows: TGTGCCACCAGTGAGCGGGACAGGGGTCACAAGCAGTACTTC. It is translated as CATSERDRGHKQYF.